What follows are 19 T cell receptor beta chains derived from one specimen sequenced in a study of a mutant IDH1 vaccine in newly diagnosed glioma. Clones were read by immunoSEQ multiplex PCR, and TCRdb kept only the in-frame ones, dropping some. The repertoire includes some 60,000 clones, 84% of them detected once, and about 3.8% sits in the top ten. Time point denoted: week 11, during vaccination. Each vaccine dose was 300 ug of mutant IDH1 20-mer peptide, with topical imiquimod. These TCRs' antigens remain unknown. The material was PBMCs, obtained from a glioma patient whose treatment included an IDH1 peptide vaccine. These receptors originate from a man aged 30-40 years with glioma.

The J gene is TRBJ1-6, the V gene TRBV6-5; a weak D match, TRBD1 (5 bases). CDR1 and CDR2 (germline): MNHEY, SVGAGI. Between the trimmed V and J ends, which lost 2 bases and 6 bases, there was a span of 8 bases. The length of the CDR3 is 14 residues. CDR3: CASSYRGGNSPLHF. CDR3 in DNA: TGTGCCAGCAGTTACCGTGGGGGTAATTCACCCCTCCACTTT.

A single count supports this clone. The chain has TRBV14 and TRBJ2-5; D is uncertain. Deletions cut 4 bases from V and 1 base from J, with 4 bases between. Germline V gene lookup returns CDR1 SGHDN and CDR2 FVKESK. This CDR3 region has 12 residues. CDR3 amino acids: CASSRPQETQYF. The CDR3 coding sequence is TGTGCCAGCAGCCGACCCCAAGAGACCCAGTACTTC. Supplemented by reference TRBV14 and TRBJ2-5, the full variable domain reads EAGVTQFPSHSVIEKGQTVTLRCDPISGHDNLYWYRRVMGKEIKFLLHFVKESKQDESGMPNNRFLAERTGGTYSTLKVQPAELEDSGVYFCASSRPQETQYFGPGTRLLVL.

This clone was recorded once. This chain links TRBV7-9 with TRBJ1-2, with a possible D match to TRBD1 (5 bases). Trimming shortened V by 7 bases and J by 0 bases, and 12 bases separated the two germline ends. Germline CDR1 is SEHNR and CDR2 is FQNEAQ (reference sequence). CDR3 size: 14 residues. CDR3 residues: CASTRQGANYGYTF. The CDR3 nucleotides read TGTGCCAGCACCCGGCAAGGGGCTAACTATGGCTACACCTTC.

This clone was counted a single time. The V call is TRBV19, the J call TRBJ1-4; D gene uncertain. Between the trimmed V and J ends, which lost 6 bases and 10 bases, there was a span of 12 bases. This CDR3 spans 12 amino acids. Looked up from germline, CDR1 is LNHDA and CDR2 is SQIVND (reference sequence). In DNA form, the CDR3 reads TGTGCCAGTAGCAAGGAAGCGGGAAAACTGTTTTTT. Protein sequence: CASSKEAGKLFF.

The chain couples TRBV6-6 to TRBJ1-2; D is uncertain. There are 13 residues in the CDR3. Germline CDR1 and CDR2: MNHNY and SVGAGI (reference sequence). Trimming shortened V by 0 bases and J by 4 bases, and 6 bases separated the two germline ends. CDR3 DNA sequence: TGTGCCAGCAGTTACTCGAACTTCTATGGCTACACCTTC. This translates into CASSYSNFYGYTF.

This chain uses TRBV19 with TRBJ1-3; the D gene is possibly TRBD1 (6 bases). There are 14 residues in the CDR3. The germline V gene has CDR1 LNHDA and CDR2 SQIVND (reference sequence). V was pared by 1 base and J by 7 bases, with 11 bases between. The CDR3: CASSIAAQGNTIYF. CDR3 in DNA: TGTGCCAGTAGTATAGCCGCACAGGGCAACACCATATATTTT.

This clone was counted a single time. V usage is TRBV27 and J usage is TRBJ2-2; TRBD2 might be the D (6 bases). The V and J ends lost 6 bases and 4 bases respectively, with 15 bases between them. The CDR3 is made up of 15 amino acids. Germline CDR1 and CDR2: MNHEY and SMNVEV (reference sequence). CDR3 nucleotide sequence: TGTGCCAGCAGCCCATCGACTAGGGGCACCGGGGAGCTGTTTTTT. It codes for CASSPSTRGTGELFF.

This clone was seen once. This chain links TRBV5-1 with TRBJ2-3; a possible D gene is TRBD2 (6 bases). This CDR3 is built from 13 residues. Germline V lookup: CDR1 SGHRS, CDR2 YFSETQ. Trimming took off 7 bases at V and 2 bases at J, with 11 bases between the two ends. For the CDR3, the DNA is TGCGCCAGCGGGGACTCAAACACAGATACGCAGTATTTT. Translating it yields CASGDSNTDTQYF.

This chain joins TRBV25-1 and TRBJ2-7, with 8 bases identical to TRBD2. This CDR3 spans 12 amino acids. Germline V gene data show CDR1 as MGHDK and CDR2 as SYGVNS. The V and J ends lost 5 bases and 12 bases, in that order; junction bases with no gene match: 9. The CDR3 region has the DNA TGTGCCAGCAGTCGGATCGGGGGGGATCCGTACTTC. Translation gives CASSRIGGDPYF.

The chain uses TRBV7-8 and TRBJ2-5; no definite D call. CDR1 is SGHVS and CDR2 is FQNEAQ in the germline V gene. The CDR3 has 14 residues. With 6 bases removed from V and 5 bases from J, the gap between germline ends came to 16 bases. The CDR3 coding sequence is TGTGCCAGCAGTTCCAGCTTCCCCCGGGAGACCCAGTACTTC. Its protein is CASSSSFPRETQYF.

The rearrangement joins TRBV5-1 to TRBJ1-1, with D perhaps TRBD1 (5 bases). V lost 6 bases, J lost 5 bases, and 20 bases lay in between. The germline gives CDR1 SGHRS, CDR2 YFSETQ. This CDR3 spans 15 amino acids. CDR3 coding DNA: TGCGCCAGCATGGTGACACCACGTTGGGGGACTGAAGCTTTCTTT. Residues: CASMVTPRWGTEAFF.

This chain joins TRBV2 and TRBJ1-2; D is uncertain. The germline V gene has CDR1 SNHLY and CDR2 FYNNEI. The CDR3 sequence is 15 residues long. Trimming removed 4 bases from V and 3 bases from J, with 15 bases in between. The CDR3 DNA is TGTGCCAGCAGTGGGGCCTGGGAAATGTACTATGGCTACACCTTC. The encoded protein is CASSGAWEMYYGYTF.

The chain uses TRBV27 and TRBJ2-1; 8 nucleotides match TRBD2. The CDR3 consists of 15 residues. Germline CDR1 MNHEY, CDR2 SMNVEV (reference sequence). V lost 10 bases and J lost 9; bases outside the gene matches: 17. CDR3 sequence reads: CATTTSGLWGSEQFF. For the CDR3, the DNA is TGTGCCACCACTACTAGCGGACTTTGGGGAAGTGAGCAGTTCTTC.

V usage is TRBV29-1 and J usage is TRBJ2-6, with D hard to call. V lost 6 bases, J lost 0 bases, and 3 bases lay in between. This CDR3 is 12 amino acids long. Per the germline V gene, CDR1 is SQVTM and CDR2 is ANQGSEA. The CDR3 region is CSVSSGANVLTF. Written as DNA, the CDR3 is TGCAGCGTGAGCTCTGGGGCCAACGTCCTGACTTTC.

This clone was seen once. The rearrangement uses TRBV16 and TRBJ2-7; D call uncertain. The V gene lost 4 bases and the J gene lost 5 bases, with 15 bases spanning the gap. This CDR3 is 14 amino acids long. Germline V lookup: CDR1 KGHSY, CDR2 FQNENV. DNA of the CDR3: TGTGCCAGCAGCCCCTCGGTGGGCGACGACGAGCAGTACTTC. It is translated as CASSPSVGDDEQYF.

This chain joins TRBV7-9 and TRBJ2-1, with 9 bases lining up with TRBD1. Germline lookup yields CDR1 SEHNR and CDR2 FQNEAQ (reference sequence). The CDR3 is made up of 18 amino acids. V gave up 3 bases and J gave up 0 bases; unmatched junction bases: 9. The CDR3 region is CASSFPRRTGASYNEQFF. DNA of the CDR3: TGTGCCAGCAGCTTCCCGAGGAGGACAGGGGCCTCCTACAATGAGCAGTTCTTC.

V usage is TRBV11-2 and J usage is TRBJ1-2; D gene uncertain. CDR1 is SGHAT, CDR2 FQNNGV, per germline. V was pared by 0 bases and J by 1 base, with 6 bases between. The length of the CDR3 is 14 residues. The CDR3 protein is CASSLEGINYGYTF. CDR3 DNA: TGTGCCAGCAGCTTAGAGGGCATTAACTATGGCTACACCTTC. Complete variable domain (other parts from reference TRBV11-2 and TRBJ1-2): EAGVAQSPRYKIIEKRQSVAFWCNPISGHATLYWYQQILGQGPKLLIQFQNNGVVDDSQLPKDRFSAERLKGVDSTLKIQPAKLEDSAVYLCASSLEGINYGYTFGSGTRLTVV.

This clone was observed a handful of times. The chain is built from TRBV7-3 and TRBJ1-1; D possibly corresponds to TRBD1 (5 bases). CDR1 is SGHTA and CDR2 is FQGTGA in the germline V gene. The CDR3 is 13 residues long. V lost 4 bases and J 2 bases, leaving 8 bases between the germline ends. Here the CDR3 reads CASSSDSNTEAFF. CDR3 DNA: TGTGCCAGCAGCTCAGACAGCAACACTGAAGCTTTCTTT.

Worth noting for this clone: Other DNA sequences in this sample translate to the same CDR3. This chain links TRBV6-5 with TRBJ2-1; D possibly matches TRBD1 or TRBD2 (5 bases each). This CDR3 is 16 amino acids long. Germline V gives CDR1 MNHEY, CDR2 SVGAGI. V was cut by 0 bases and J by 4 bases, with 13 bases left in between. CDR3 in DNA: TGTGCCAGCAGTTACTCGAACCGGGGACCTTACAATGAGCAGTTCTTC. Translating it yields CASSYSNRGPYNEQFF.